Listed below are T cell receptor beta chains from one sample, sequenced in a study of T cell changes during pregnancy in multiple sclerosis. Method: immunoSEQ multiplex PCR; TCRdb's copy keeps in-frame clones and lacks some. Altogether 95,000 to 100,000 clones are present, 80% to 95% being singletons, with the ten largest covering 3% to 3.5%. The source material was peripheral blood, sampled in the second trimester of pregnancy. The receptors originated from a female donor with multiple sclerosis, enrolled in a pregnancy study. The CDR3 runs from the conserved cysteine through the conserved F or W. A D gene is named only where the DNA matches it firmly. Size is omitted from some rows. Given values are once, few, many or a class for expanded clones.

j_call v_call clone_size d_call cdr3_aa cdr3_nt
TRBJ2-4 TRBV19 NA TRBD2 CASSIVSGLAGWVENIQYF TGTGCCAGTAGTATAGTTTCGGGACTAGCGGGATGGGTAGAAAACATTCAGTACTTC
TRBJ1-5 TRBV10-3 NA NA CAISESQGINQPQHF TGTGCCATCAGTGAGTCGCAGGGGATCAATCAGCCCCAGCATTTT
TRBJ1-2 TRBV5-1 once NA CASSPGIGAGYGYTF TGCGCCAGCAGCCCCGGGATCGGCGCCGGCTATGGCTACACCTTC
TRBJ1-3 TRBV2 NA NA CASRYRTELSGNTIYF TGTGCCAGCAGGTATAGGACAGAGCTCTCTGGAAACACCATATATTTT
TRBJ2-3 TRBV11-1 NA TRBD2 CASSLLAGDTDTQYF TGTGCCAGCAGCCTGTTAGCGGGAGACACAGATACGCAGTATTTT
TRBJ2-3 TRBV23-1 NA TRBD2 CASSQPGGDTQYF TGCGCCAGCAGCCAACCGGGGGGAGATACGCAGTATTTT
TRBJ1-2 TRBV28 NA NA CAAQGGPRVFGYTF TGTGCCGCCCAGGGAGGACCTAGGGTTTTTGGCTACACCTTC
TRBJ2-7 TRBV28 NA TRBD2 CASSFGLAGTIEAYEQYF TGTGCCAGCAGTTTTGGCCTAGCGGGAACTATCGAAGCCTACGAGCAGTACTTC
TRBJ1-4 TRBV6-1 many TRBD1 CASSEEGQGSEKLFF TGTGCCAGCAGTGAAGAGGGACAGGGGAGTGAAAAACTGTTTTTT
TRBJ1-2 TRBV15 NA NA CATSRVSSGYTF TGTGCCACCAGCAGAGTGTCTAGCGGCTACACCTTC
TRBJ2-1 TRBV15 NA NA CATSRAGPTGVEQFF TGTGCCACCAGCAGAGCAGGACCCACGGGAGTTGAGCAGTTCTTC
TRBJ2-7 TRBV7-2 NA NA CASSLSLPGYEQYF TGTGCCAGCAGCTTATCATTGCCCGGCTACGAGCAGTACTTC
TRBJ2-3 TRBV5-1 NA TRBD2 CASSFSGSGDTQYF TGCGCCAGCAGCTTTAGCGGGAGCGGAGATACGCAGTATTTT
TRBJ1-1 TRBV4-1 NA NA CASSTRTEAFF TGCGCCAGCAGCACCAGAACTGAAGCTTTCTTT
TRBJ2-1 TRBV5-1 once TRBD2 CASSLERLAGVDEQFF TGCGCCAGCAGCTTGGAGAGACTAGCGGGAGTCGATGAGCAGTTCTTC
TRBJ2-4 TRBV2 NA TRBD1 CASSEALQGAIQYF TGTGCCAGCAGTGAAGCGCTACAGGGGGCCATTCAGTACTTC
TRBJ2-3 TRBV7-9 NA TRBD1 CAPGQGHGTDTQYF TGTGCCCCCGGACAGGGACATGGGACAGATACGCAGTATTTT
TRBJ1-5 TRBV13 NA TRBD1 CASSQGQTDGPQHF TGTGCCAGCAGCCAGGGACAGACGGATGGACCCCAGCATTTT
TRBJ2-5 TRBV6-1 NA TRBD1 CASSVSRGKAETQYF TGTGCCAGCAGTGTAAGCAGGGGGAAGGCAGAGACCCAGTACTTC
TRBJ2-7 TRBV9 NA TRBD2 CASSVGGGTDEQYF TGTGCCAGCAGCGTAGGGGGGGGTACGGACGAGCAGTACTTC
TRBJ2-1 TRBV9 few NA CASSVDGRIHNEQFF TGTGCCAGCAGCGTAGATGGTAGAATCCACAATGAGCAGTTCTTC
TRBJ2-7 TRBV6-5 NA TRBD1 CASSPRDRGGEQYF TGTGCCAGCAGTCCCCGGGACAGGGGTGGCGAGCAGTACTTC
TRBJ2-1 TRBV5-6 NA NA CASSLSPRRDPAPYNEQFF TGTGCCAGCAGCTTGTCCCCCCGGCGGGACCCCGCCCCCTACAATGAGCAGTTCTTC
TRBJ1-5 TRBV6-6 NA NA CASSFMGASNQPQHF TGTGCCAGCAGTTTCATGGGGGCAAGCAATCAGCCCCAGCATTTT
TRBJ1-1 TRBV7-6 NA NA CASSFGEKNRTEAFF TGTGCCAGCAGCTTTGGGGAAAAAAACAGGACTGAAGCTTTCTTT
TRBJ2-5 TRBV11-2 NA NA CASSLGGGQETQYF TGTGCCAGCAGCTTAGGGGGAGGACAAGAGACCCAGTACTTC
TRBJ1-5 TRBV28 NA TRBD1 CASSLETGWVEKQPQHF TGTGCCAGCAGTTTGGAGACAGGGTGGGTGGAAAAACAGCCCCAGCATTTT
TRBJ2-7 TRBV9 NA TRBD1 CASSETGTAYEQYF TGTGCCAGCAGCGAAACCGGGACAGCCTACGAGCAGTACTTC
TRBJ2-2 TRBV12-5 NA TRBD1 CASGYNRGQNTGELFF TGTGCTAGTGGTTACAACAGGGGGCAGAACACCGGGGAGCTGTTTTTT
TRBJ2-5 TRBV23-1 NA TRBD1 CASSQGQGQETQYF TGCGCCAGCAGTCAGGGACAGGGGCAAGAGACCCAGTACTTC
TRBJ2-7 TRBV9 once TRBD1 CASTRGTGIHEQYF TGTGCCAGCACCCGAGGGACAGGGATCCACGAGCAGTACTTC
TRBJ2-1 TRBV27 NA TRBD2 CASTLGSGRLLVF TGTGCCAGCACCCTAGGTAGCGGGAGGCTTTTAGTCTTC
TRBJ1-4 TRBV2 NA NA CASSKRLDNEKLFF TGTGCCAGCAGTAAGCGGTTGGATAATGAAAAACTGTTTTTT
TRBJ1-1 TRBV6-5 NA NA CASSVTGGTEAFF TGTGCCAGCAGCGTAACCGGGGGAACTGAAGCTTTCTTT
TRBJ1-1 TRBV27 NA TRBD1 CASSSHYRGNTEAFF TGTGCCAGCAGTAGCCATTACAGGGGTAACACTGAAGCTTTCTTT
TRBJ2-6 TRBV2 once NA CASRAYNAGANVLTF TGTGCCAGCAGAGCCTATAATGCTGGGGCCAACGTCCTGACTTTC
TRBJ1-1 TRBV19 NA NA CASNYQANTEAFF TGTGCCAGTAATTACCAAGCGAACACTGAAGCTTTCTTT
TRBJ2-3 TRBV9 NA NA CASSVLSTDTQYF TGTGCCAGCAGCGTACTATCCACAGATACGCAGTATTTT
TRBJ2-7 TRBV5-1 NA NA CASSLGDYEQYF TGCGCCAGCAGCTTGGGCGACTACGAGCAGTACTTC
TRBJ2-7 TRBV29-1 NA TRBD1 CSVEAGQGYEQYF TGCAGCGTTGAGGCGGGACAGGGCTACGAGCAGTACTTC
TRBJ2-3 TRBV7-9 NA TRBD1 CASSIHRDSSTDTQYF TGTGCCAGCAGCATCCACCGGGACAGCAGCACAGATACGCAGTATTTT
TRBJ1-1 TRBV29-1 NA NA CSARLAKNTEAFF TGCAGCGCCCGCTTAGCGAAGAACACTGAAGCTTTCTTT
TRBJ2-2 TRBV5-1 NA TRBD2 CASSWTSGRATGELFF TGCGCCAGCAGCTGGACTAGCGGGAGGGCCACCGGGGAGCTGTTTTTT
TRBJ2-7 TRBV13 few TRBD2 CASSFGSGTTYEQYF TGTGCCAGCAGCTTTGGTAGCGGGACTACCTACGAGCAGTACTTC
TRBJ1-5 TRBV28 once NA CASRWTENQPQHF TGTGCCAGCAGGTGGACAGAAAATCAGCCCCAGCATTTT
TRBJ1-2 TRBV13 NA NA CASSPKINRAPNYGYTF TGTGCCAGCAGCCCTAAAATAAACAGGGCGCCCAACTATGGCTACACCTTC
TRBJ2-5 TRBV28 NA NA CASSLYSGVGEETQYF TGTGCCAGCAGTTTATATAGTGGGGTGGGAGAGGAGACCCAGTACTTC
TRBJ2-5 TRBV7-8 NA NA CASSLVREQETQYF TGTGCCAGCAGCTTAGTAAGAGAACAAGAGACCCAGTACTTC
TRBJ2-7 TRBV27 NA TRBD2 CASSLGGRLHEQYF TGTGCCAGCAGTTTAGGCGGGAGGCTCCACGAGCAGTACTTC
TRBJ2-2 TRBV2 NA TRBD1 CASTIRDRGTSYTGELFF TGTGCCAGCACTATCCGGGACAGGGGGACTAGTTACACCGGGGAGCTGTTTTTT
TRBJ2-7 TRBV28 NA TRBD2 CASSFGTSSYEQYF TGTGCCAGCAGTTTCGGGACTAGCAGTTACGAGCAGTACTTC
TRBJ1-2 TRBV27 NA TRBD1 CASSYDRDYGYTF TGTGCCAGCAGTTACGACAGGGATTATGGCTACACCTTC
TRBJ2-7 TRBV19 NA TRBD2 CASSETLAAPGEQYF TGTGCCAGTAGTGAGACCCTAGCGGCGCCCGGGGAGCAGTACTTC
TRBJ2-7 TRBV27 NA NA CASRSGYEQYF TGTGCCAGCAGATCCGGTTACGAGCAGTACTTC